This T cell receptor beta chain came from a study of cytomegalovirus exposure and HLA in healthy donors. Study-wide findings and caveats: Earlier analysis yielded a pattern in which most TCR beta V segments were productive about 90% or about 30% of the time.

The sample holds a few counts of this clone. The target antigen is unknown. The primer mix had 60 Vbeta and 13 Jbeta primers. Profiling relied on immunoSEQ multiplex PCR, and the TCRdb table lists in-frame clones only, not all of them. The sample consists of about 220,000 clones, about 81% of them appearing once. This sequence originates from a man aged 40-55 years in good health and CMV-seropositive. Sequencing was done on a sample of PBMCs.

CDR3 nucleotides: TGCGCCAGCAGCTCGGGAGGGGCCAAAAACATTCAGTACTTC. It specifies CASSSGGAKNIQYF. This chain uses TRBV10-1 with TRBJ2-4, with 8 bases that match TRBD2. Germline lookup yields CDR1 WNHNN and CDR2 SYGVQD (reference sequence). J gave up 1 base and V 6 bases, and 2 bases lay outside the gene matches. The CDR3 is 14 amino acids.